This passage covers 32 T cell receptor beta chains from one sample sequenced in a study of blood T cell repertoires in COVID-19. The method was immunoSEQ multiplex PCR; TCRdb's version includes in-frame clones alone and lacks a portion of them. Among around 63,000 clones listed, 65% to 80% were seen once. Sequencing was done on a sample of peripheral blood. The receptors were sampled from a woman in her seventies with acute or convalescent COVID-19.

This chain links TRBV5-1 with TRBJ2-7, with 9 bases identical to TRBD2. Unmatched junction bases numbered 6, after V lost 0 bases and J lost 5 bases. This CDR3 contains 15 residues. The germline V gene encodes CDR1 SGHRS and CDR2 YFSETQ. The CDR3, as DNA: TGCGCCAGCAGCTTGGTGGCTAGCGGGGTCCACGAGCAGTACTTC. It encodes CASSLVASGVHEQYF.

The genes are TRBV11-3 and TRBJ2-3, with 8 bases fitting TRBD1. This CDR3 contains 14 residues. Germline V lookup: CDR1 SGHNT, CDR2 YENEEA. Losses at the gene ends were 7 bases for V and 1 base for J; bases not matched to a gene: 4. The CDR3 DNA is TGTGCCAGCACCACAGGGGGAGGCACAGATACGCAGTATTTT. Amino acid sequence: CASTTGGGTDTQYF.

This chain connects TRBV11-2 to TRBJ1-2, with unresolved D. The CDR3 has 14 amino acids. Trimming removed 3 bases at V and 4 bases at J, with 12 bases between. Germline CDR1 and CDR2: SGHAT and FQNNGV. CDR3 sequence reads: CASSFAQEGYGYTF. CDR3 nucleotide sequence: TGTGCCAGCAGCTTTGCGCAGGAGGGCTATGGCTACACCTTC.

Comment on this clone: This CDR3 is also generated by other DNA sequences in the sample. The chain joins TRBV5-5 to TRBJ2-5, with a tentative D call TRBD1 (6 bases). The CDR3 extends over 13 amino acids. Germline V gives CDR1 SGHKS, CDR2 YYEKEE (reference sequence). V lost 1 base, J lost 2 bases, and 6 bases lay in between. The CDR3: CASSLRGQETQYF. The CDR3 DNA is TGTGCCAGCAGCTTGAGGGGGCAAGAGACCCAGTACTTC.

V and J are TRBV12-2 and TRBJ2-7; whether TRBD1, the table's D call, matches the DNA was not checked. TRBV12-2 has pseudogene status. The length of the CDR3 is 19 residues. The CDR3 here is CASRLARGTGTVRPYEQYF. CDR3 in DNA: TGTGCAAGTCGCTTAGCGCGTGGGACAGGGACTGTAAGGCCCTACGAGCAGTACTTC.

The chain couples TRBV4-2 to TRBJ2-5; TRBD2 agrees at 11 bases. The CDR3 is 16 amino acids. The V gene end was trimmed by 4 bases and the J gene end by 5 bases; junction bases not matched to a gene: 9. The germline V gene has CDR1 LGHNA and CDR2 YNFKEQ. Here the CDR3 DNA reads TGTGCCAGCAGCCGGATTAGCGGGGGGGAGGTGGAGACCCAGTACTTC. Its protein is CASSRISGGEVETQYF.

The chain employs TRBV3-1 (or the pseudogene TRBV3-2) and TRBJ2-7, with TRBD2 identical over 14 bases. Germline CDR1 is LGHDT and CDR2 is YNNKEL (reference sequence). With 4 bases clipped from V and 6 bases from J, the junction kept 11 bases outside the gene matches. The CDR3 covers 17 residues. CDR3 in amino acids: CASSRRGLAGGEGEQYF. The DNA of the CDR3 is TGTGCCAGCAGCCGGCGAGGACTAGCGGGGGGTGAGGGCGAGCAGTACTTC.

The chain couples TRBV14 to TRBJ2-7; 8 nucleotides align to TRBD2. This CDR3 has 13 residues. The germline V gene encodes CDR1 SGHDN and CDR2 FVKESK. The V gene end was trimmed by 6 bases and the J gene end by 2 bases; junction bases not matched to a gene: 3. CDR3 sequence (DNA): TGTGCCAGCAGTGGAGCGGGGGCCTACGAGCAGTACTTC. Its translation: CASSGAGAYEQYF. Drawing the rest from reference TRBV14 and TRBJ2-7, the complete variable domain is EAGVTQFPSHSVIEKGQTVTLRCDPISGHDNLYWYRRVMGKEIKFLLHFVKESKQDESGMPNNRFLAERTGGTYSTLKVQPAELEDSGVYFCASSGAGAYEQYFGPGTRLTVT.

The chain employs TRBV7-2 and TRBJ1-1; D perhaps matches TRBD1 (6 bases). V gave up 4 bases and J gave up 5 bases, with 14 bases separating them. Germline V gene data show CDR1 as SGHTA and CDR2 as FQGNSA. This CDR3 has 14 amino acids. The CDR3 DNA reads as TGTGCCAGCAGCTGGGGGCGGTGGGGGACTGAAGCTTTCTTT. It is translated as CASSWGRWGTEAFF.

This chain uses TRBV6-2 or TRBV6-3 with TRBJ2-1, with a tentative D call TRBD2 (6 bases). CDR1 MNHEY and CDR2 SVGEGT come from the germline V gene. V lost 4 bases to trimming and J lost 5 bases, with 21 bases between them. The CDR3 runs 17 residues. CDR3 DNA sequence: TGTGCCAGCAGTTCTTCCGGCGCGGGGCGAGAGAACAATGAGCAGTTCTTC. This sequence encodes CASSSSGAGRENNEQFF.

V and J are TRBV3-1 (or the pseudogene TRBV3-2) and TRBJ1-1, with TRBD1 matching over 12 bases. Trimming removed 4 bases from V and 6 bases from J; junction bases left unmatched: 9. This CDR3 region has 16 residues. In germline, CDR1 is LGHDT, CDR2 YNNKEL (reference sequence). The CDR3 DNA reads as TGTGCCAGCAGCCTGGAAGGGACAGGGGGCGTCCCTGAAGCTTTCTTT. Protein product: CASSLEGTGGVPEAFF.

The genes are TRBV6-2 or TRBV6-3 and TRBJ2-1; D gene unclear. Germline V lookup: CDR1 MNHEY, CDR2 SVGEGT. The CDR3 runs 13 residues. V gave up 1 base and J gave up 7 bases, with 8 bases separating them. DNA for the CDR3: TGTGCCAGCAGTTACTTCCGAGGTAATGAGCAGTTCTTC. Amino acids: CASSYFRGNEQFF.

The V call is TRBV2, the J call TRBJ2-3; 14 bases agree with TRBD2. Germline CDR1 SNHLY, CDR2 FYNNEI. Trimming at V came to 4 bases and at J to 5 bases, leaving 5 bases not matched to a gene. This CDR3 has 16 amino acids. The CDR3 DNA is TGTGCCAGCAGTGGCTCGACTAGCGGGGGGGGAGATACGCAGTATTTT. It yields the protein CASSGSTSGGGDTQYF. The variable domain in full, completed from reference TRBV2 and TRBJ2-3, reads EPEVTQTPSHQVTQMGQEVILRCVPISNHLYFYWYRQILGQKVEFLVSFYNNEISEKSEIFDDQFSVERPDGSNFTLKIRSTKLEDSAMYFCASSGSTSGGGDTQYFGPGTRLTVL.

The V and J genes are TRBV6-6 and TRBJ2-1, with TRBD1 matching over 7 bases. The CDR3 runs 11 residues. The ends lost 6 bases at V and 9 bases at J; junction bases unmatched: 2. Looked up from germline, CDR1 is MNHNY and CDR2 is SVGAGI (reference sequence). The CDR3 DNA reads TGTGCCAGCAGGACAGGGAGTGAGCAGTTCTTC. Protein product: CASRTGSEQFF.

This clone is deemed medium-sized. The chain carries TRBV3-1 (or the pseudogene TRBV3-2) and TRBJ1-5; perhaps TRBD1 as D (6 bases). Germline values: CDR1 LGHDT, CDR2 YNNKEL (reference sequence). CDR3 length: 13 residues. The ends were cut back, 4 bases at V and 6 bases at J, with 10 bases in the middle. DNA for the CDR3: TGTGCCAGCAGCCGGAACAGGGTTCAGCCCCAGCATTTT. Its protein is CASSRNRVQPQHF.

The V gene is TRBV3-1 (or the pseudogene TRBV3-2), the J gene TRBJ2-5; 16 bases line up with TRBD2. Germline assignment: CDR1 LGHDT and CDR2 YNNKEL (reference sequence). The CDR3 spans 16 residues. The junction had 4 bases not matched to a gene; V was cut back by 4 bases and J by 5 bases. DNA of the CDR3: TGTGCCAGCAGCCCGGGACTAGCGGGGGGGGATGAGACCCAGTACTTC. Protein sequence: CASSPGLAGGDETQYF.

This sequence joins TRBV2 and TRBJ1-6, with TRBD1 matching over 7 bases. After removal of 5 bases from V and 8 bases from J, the junction contained 9 bases not matched to a gene. This CDR3 is 15 amino acids long. Germline values: CDR1 SNHLY, CDR2 FYNNEI. CDR3 bases: TGTGCCAGCAGTTCAACGGGACAGATCGATTCACCCCTCCACTTT. Translation gives CASSSTGQIDSPLHF. Drawing the rest from reference TRBV2 and TRBJ1-6, the complete variable domain is EPEVTQTPSHQVTQMGQEVILRCVPISNHLYFYWYRQILGQKVEFLVSFYNNEISEKSEIFDDQFSVERPDGSNFTLKIRSTKLEDSAMYFCASSSTGQIDSPLHFGNGTRLTVT.

V and J are TRBV12-3 or TRBV12-4 and TRBJ2-7, with D maybe TRBD1 (6 bases). The CDR3 covers 12 residues. V lost 2 bases to trimming and J lost 9 bases, with 11 bases between them. The CDR3 region is CASSLQGLVQYF. CDR3 sequence (DNA): TGTGCCAGCAGTTTACAGGGGTTAGTGCAGTACTTC.

The table lists this clone with a count of one. The chain joins TRBV12-5 to TRBJ1-1; D gene ambiguous. V lost 5 bases and J lost 1, with 8 bases in between. CDR1 LGHNT and CDR2 FRNRAP come from the germline V gene. The CDR3 covers 13 residues. The CDR3 region has the DNA TGTGCTAGTGGTGCCGACAAGAACACTGAAGCTTTCTTT. This translates into CASGADKNTEAFF.

The chain links TRBV27 to TRBJ2-3; a possible D gene is TRBD2 (6 bases). The germline V gene has CDR1 MNHEY and CDR2 SMNVEV (reference sequence). The CDR3 is made up of 13 amino acids. V dropped 4 bases and J dropped 8 bases, with 13 bases sitting between them. The CDR3 is CASSSIGGGTQYF. DNA of the CDR3: TGTGCCAGCAGTTCGATTGGGGGAGGTACGCAGTATTTT.

This chain connects TRBV6-5 to TRBJ2-1; D unclear. The V gene lost 5 bases and the J gene lost 5 bases, with 16 bases spanning the gap. CDR1 MNHEY and CDR2 SVGAGI come from the germline V gene. The CDR3 extends over 15 amino acids. The CDR3 is CASSITYPPDNEQFF. The CDR3 coding sequence is TGTGCCAGCAGTATTACTTATCCCCCGGACAATGAGCAGTTCTTC.

V and J are TRBV6-5 and TRBJ1-3; 8 bases are shared with TRBD1. Germline lookup yields CDR1 MNHEY and CDR2 SVGAGI. CDR3 size: 13 residues. Trimming at V came to 5 bases and at J to 11 bases, leaving 8 bases not matched to a gene. The CDR3 sequence is CASSPGTGLAIYF. The CDR3 DNA reads TGTGCCAGCAGTCCTGGGACAGGACTGGCCATATATTTT.

The V call is TRBV9, the J call TRBJ1-5, with 7 bases aligning to TRBD1. V shed 3 bases, J shed 5 bases, and the junction held 8 bases outside the gene matches. The germline CDR1 and CDR2 sequences are SGDLS and YYNGEE. The CDR3 totals 15 residues. CDR3 loop: CASSAGGGGYQPQHF. CDR3 bases: TGTGCCAGCAGCGCGGGAGGGGGCGGATATCAGCCCCAGCATTTT.

The CDR3 loop reads CASRGAGAGYGYTF. For the CDR3, the DNA is TGTGCCAGCAGGGGAGCGGGAGCTGGGTATGGCTACACCTTC. V usage is TRBV6-7 and J usage is TRBJ1-2; D is unclear. TRBV6-7 is flagged as an ORF with uncertain function. Trimming removed 6 bases from V and 5 bases from J, with 16 bases in between. The CDR3 has 14 amino acids.

In this sample, this clone turned up once. This chain uses TRBV5-4 with TRBJ1-4, with D perhaps matching TRBD1 (5 bases). The length of the CDR3 is 14 residues. In germline, CDR1 is SGHNT, CDR2 YYREEE (reference sequence). Trimming shortened V by 3 bases and J by 7 bases, and 13 bases separated the two germline ends. For the CDR3, the DNA is TGTGCCAGCAGCTCGTCCCGGGGGTCTGAAAAACTGTTTTTT. Amino acid sequence: CASSSSRGSEKLFF.

The chain recombines TRBV5-4 with TRBJ2-3, with TRBD2 matching 10 bases. The V gene end was trimmed by 4 bases and the J gene end by 1 base; junction bases not matched to a gene: 3. CDR3 size: 15 residues. CDR1 is SGHNT and CDR2 is YYREEE in the germline V gene (reference sequence). DNA for the CDR3: TGTGCCAGCAGCGACGGGACTAGCGGCACAGATACGCAGTATTTT. It encodes CASSDGTSGTDTQYF.

V usage is TRBV7-2 and J usage is TRBJ2-5; no clear D. CDR3 length equals 15 residues. Between the trimmed V and J ends, which lost 3 bases and 2 bases, there was a span of 13 bases. Per the germline V gene, CDR1 is SGHTA and CDR2 is FQGNSA. For the CDR3, the DNA is TGTGCCAGCAGCTTGAGTGGGCGTGGGCAAGAGACCCAGTACTTC. Translated: CASSLSGRGQETQYF.

V usage is TRBV27 and J usage is TRBJ1-1, with D possibly matching TRBD1 (6 bases). Germline V gives CDR1 MNHEY, CDR2 SMNVEV (reference sequence). The CDR3 loop spans 14 amino acids. V lost 4 bases, J lost 2 bases, and 11 bases lay in between. CDR3 amino acids: CASSSRTVNTEAFF. For the CDR3, the DNA is TGTGCCAGCAGTTCCCGGACAGTTAACACTGAAGCTTTCTTT.

The chain employs TRBV30 and TRBJ2-2; 12 nucleotides agree with TRBD1. The CDR3 covers 12 residues. Germline V gene data show CDR1 as GTSNPN and CDR2 as SVGIG (reference sequence). Germline trimming cut 3 bases from V and 12 bases from J; bases unmatched to any gene: 2. In DNA form, the CDR3 reads TGTGCCTGGAGGGGACAGGGGGCAAAGCTGTTTTTT. Translation gives CAWRGQGAKLFF. Variable domain in full (rest from reference TRBV30 and TRBJ2-2): SQTIHQWPATLVQPVGSPLSLECTVEGTSNPNLYWYRQAAGRGLQLLFYSVGIGQISSEVPQNLSASRPQDRQFILSSKKLLLSDSGFYLCAWRGQGAKLFFGEGSRLTVL.

The rearrangement uses TRBV6-5 and TRBJ1-1; TRBD1 aligns across 8 bases. The CDR3 contains 12 residues. Looked up from germline, CDR1 is MNHEY and CDR2 is SVGAGI. J gave up 8 bases and V 5 bases, and 4 bases lay outside the gene matches. The CDR3 region has the DNA TGTGCCAGCAGTCGACAGGGGAAAGAAGCTTTCTTT. It specifies CASSRQGKEAFF.

This rearrangement joins TRBV4-3 to TRBJ2-3; 11 bases align to TRBD2. CDR3 length: 13 residues. The J segment lost 10 bases and the V segment lost 4 bases, leaving 4 bases of the junction unmatched. Germline lookup yields CDR1 LGHNA and CDR2 YSLEER. The DNA of the CDR3 is TGCGCCAGCAGCCGAGAACTAGCGGGGGCGCAGTATTTT. Encoded protein: CASSRELAGAQYF.

This chain links TRBV4-2 with TRBJ2-3, with no clear D. Germline CDR1 reads LGHNA; CDR2 reads YNFKEQ. The CDR3 runs 14 residues. With 0 bases removed from V and 4 bases from J, the gap between germline ends came to 8 bases. The CDR3 is CASSQESLADTQYF. The CDR3 DNA reads TGTGCCAGCAGCCAAGAGAGTCTGGCAGATACGCAGTATTTT.